The 16 T cell receptor beta chains below were found in one sample sequenced in a study of blood T cell repertoires in COVID-19. The repertoire was sequenced with immunoSEQ multiplex PCR; TCRdb's copy has only in-frame clones and lacks some. Of approximately 59,000 clones in the sample, 85% are singletons; the top ten hold under 5%. The sample comprised peripheral blood. Receptors were obtained from a man aged 40-55 years with active COVID-19.

The rearrangement uses TRBV2 and TRBJ2-1, with D perhaps matching TRBD2 (5 bases). The length of the CDR3 is 11 residues. Trimming took off 4 bases at V and 12 bases at J, with 10 bases between the two ends. Germline loops: CDR1 SNHLY, CDR2 FYNNEI. As DNA, the CDR3 is TGTGCCAGCAGTGTTATGGCGGGGCAGTTCTTC. It is translated as CASSVMAGQFF. Using reference TRBV2 and TRBJ2-1 for the parts outside the CDR3, the full variable domain is EPEVTQTPSHQVTQMGQEVILRCVPISNHLYFYWYRQILGQKVEFLVSFYNNEISEKSEIFDDQFSVERPDGSNFTLKIRSTKLEDSAMYFCASSVMAGQFFGPGTRLTVL.

Here the CDR3 reads CASSEQATGDTQYF. The CDR3 region has the DNA TGTGCCAGTAGTGAACAGGCCACAGGAGATACGCAGTATTTT. This chain joins TRBV19 and TRBJ2-3; D perhaps matches TRBD1 (5 bases). This CDR3 comprises 14 residues. V lost 5 bases to trimming and J lost 5 bases, with 14 bases between them. CDR1 is LNHDA, CDR2 SQIVND, per germline (reference sequence).

The chain links TRBV11-2 to TRBJ1-5, with D maybe TRBD1 (5 bases). V shed 2 bases and J shed 6 bases, with 11 bases lying between them. The CDR3 is made up of 14 amino acids. From germline, CDR1 is SGHAT and CDR2 FQNNGV. CDR3 residues: CASSLRQGGQPQHF. The CDR3 DNA follows: TGTGCCAGCAGCTTACGGCAGGGAGGTCAGCCCCAGCATTTT.

This sequence joins TRBV15 and TRBJ2-7; D is perhaps TRBD1 (6 bases). The CDR3 has 14 residues. Per the germline V gene, CDR1 is LNHNV and CDR2 is YYDKDF (reference sequence). V was trimmed by 9 bases and J by 2 bases, leaving 17 bases between them. This CDR3 is CATQYLTGPYEQYF. The CDR3 DNA reads TGTGCCACTCAATATCTGACAGGACCCTACGAGCAGTACTTC.

J is TRBJ1-2 and V is TRBV2; TRBD1 agrees at 7 bases. Germline trimming cut 6 bases from V and 4 bases from J; bases unmatched to any gene: 2. The CDR3 has 12 residues. Germline values: CDR1 SNHLY, CDR2 FYNNEI. The CDR3 loop is CASSDRAYGYTF. For the CDR3, the DNA is TGTGCCAGCAGCGACAGGGCCTATGGCTACACCTTC.

This clone was detected only a few times. This chain connects TRBV28 to TRBJ2-7; 9 nucleotides align to TRBD1. Germline CDR1 and CDR2: MDHEN and SYDVKM. The length of the CDR3 is 16 residues. V lost 2 bases to trimming and J lost 5 bases; unmatched junction nucleotides: 10. The CDR3 nucleotides read TGTGCCAGCAGTTTAGGGACAGGGAGTCTGGGACACGAGCAGTACTTC. It translates to CASSLGTGSLGHEQYF.

The V call is TRBV5-1, the J call TRBJ2-5; TRBD2 matches 11 bases. The V and J ends lost 0 bases and 4 bases, in that order; junction bases with no gene match: 5. The CDR3 contains 16 residues. CDR1 and CDR2 from the germline V gene are SGHRS and YFSETQ. The CDR3 nucleotides are TGCGCCAGCAGCTTGGTTAGCGGGAGGGCCATAGAGACCCAGTACTTC. It translates to CASSLVSGRAIETQYF. The entire variable domain, with the rest obtained from reference TRBV5-1 and TRBJ2-5, is as follows: KAGVTQTPRYLIKTRGQQVTLSCSPISGHRSVSWYQQTPGQGLQFLFEYFSETQRNKGNFPGRFSGRQFSNSRSEMNVSTLELGDSALYLCASSLVSGRAIETQYFGPGTRLLVL.

The count of this clone is one. The chain uses TRBV9 and TRBJ2-7; the match to TRBD2 covers 7 bases. The ends lost 4 bases at V and 1 base at J; junction bases unmatched: 8. The CDR3 has 15 amino acids. Looked up from germline, CDR1 is SGDLS and CDR2 is YYNGEE. CDR3 amino acids: CASSPGLGKSYEQYF. The CDR3 nucleotides are TGTGCCAGCAGCCCTGGACTAGGAAAGTCCTACGAGCAGTACTTC.

As DNA, the CDR3 is TGCGCCAGCAGCCAAGACCGGGACTACCGCATGGGGGGGCAGTATTTT. Amino acid sequence: CASSQDRDYRMGGQYF. The rearrangement uses TRBV4-1 and TRBJ2-3; TRBD2 matches at 7 bases. V gave up 0 bases and J gave up 11 bases; unmatched junction bases: 14. The CDR3 contains 16 residues. Germline CDR1 is MGHRA and CDR2 is YSYEKL.

The CDR3 nucleotides read TGTGCCAGCAGTTTCAGCGGCCAACACGAGCAGTTCTTC. Protein sequence: CASSFSGQHEQFF. The chain recombines TRBV6-5 with TRBJ2-1; D possibly corresponds to TRBD2 (5 bases). V was shortened by 4 bases and J by 10 bases, with 14 bases between the two germline ends. CDR1 and CDR2 from the germline V gene are MNHEY and SVGAGI. This CDR3 is 13 amino acids long.

The chain joins TRBV21-1 to TRBJ1-6; the table's D gene call, TRBD1, was not cross checked with the DNA. TRBV21-1 is given as a pseudogene. CDR3 length: 21 amino acids. This chain's CDR3 is CASSKERRRGQGRWYNSPLHF. CDR3 DNA: TGTGCCAGCAGCAAAGAACGGAGAAGGGGACAGGGGAGGTGGTATAATTCACCCCTCCACTTT.

V usage is TRBV5-1 and J usage is TRBJ2-7, with a weak D call TRBD1 (5 bases). The CDR3 contains 11 residues. The V gene lost 2 bases and the J gene lost 11 bases, with 11 bases spanning the gap. Per germline, CDR1 SGHRS and CDR2 YFSETQ. CDR3 in amino acids: CASSFKGAEYF. CDR3 in DNA: TGCGCCAGCAGCTTCAAAGGGGCGGAGTACTTC.

This rearrangement joins TRBV11-2 to TRBJ2-7, with D maybe TRBD1 (5 bases). Trimming stripped 5 bases from V and 1 base from J, with 18 bases between. The germline CDR1 and CDR2 sequences are SGHAT and FQNNGV. The CDR3 spans 16 residues. CDR3 in amino acids: CASSPGNRGASYEQYF. In DNA form, the CDR3 reads TGTGCCAGCAGCCCAGGGAATCGAGGTGCTTCCTACGAGCAGTACTTC.

CDR3 sequence reads: CASSQVQETQYF. The CDR3 nucleotides are TGTGCCAGCAGCCAAGTACAAGAGACCCAGTACTTC. The V and J genes are TRBV3-1 (or the pseudogene TRBV3-2) and TRBJ2-5; D remains unclear. Germline values: CDR1 LGHDT, CDR2 YNNKEL (reference sequence). There are 12 residues in the CDR3. V lost 1 base and J 2 bases, leaving 2 bases between the germline ends.

This clone was detected only once. This sequence joins TRBV3-1 (or the pseudogene TRBV3-2) and TRBJ2-1, with no clear D. CDR1 and CDR2 (germline): LGHDT, YNNKEL (reference sequence). V shed 1 base and J shed 9 bases, with 7 bases lying between them. The CDR3 loop spans 12 amino acids. Here the CDR3 reads CASSQAPGEQFF. CDR3 in DNA: TGTGCCAGCAGCCAAGCTCCCGGTGAGCAGTTCTTC.

The J gene is TRBJ2-7, the V gene TRBV2; 8 bases agree with TRBD2. This CDR3 comprises 14 residues. The junction had 7 bases not matched to a gene; V was cut back by 6 bases and J by 3 bases. Germline V gives CDR1 SNHLY, CDR2 FYNNEI. Here the CDR3 DNA reads TGTGCCAGCAGGGCGGGAGGAGGGGTCTACGAGCAGTACTTC. Its protein is CASRAGGGVYEQYF.